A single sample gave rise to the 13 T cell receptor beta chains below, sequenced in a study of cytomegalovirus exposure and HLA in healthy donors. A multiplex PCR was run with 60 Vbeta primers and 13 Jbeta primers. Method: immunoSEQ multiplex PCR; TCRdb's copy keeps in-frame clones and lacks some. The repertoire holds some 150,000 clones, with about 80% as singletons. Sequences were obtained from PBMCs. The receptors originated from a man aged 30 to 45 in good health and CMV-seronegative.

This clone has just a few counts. CDR3 coding DNA: TGTGCCAGCAGCTTGGGCCCCGGACACTCCTACGAGCAGTACTTC. This codes for CASSLGPGHSYEQYF. The V and J genes are TRBV11-2 and TRBJ2-7; a possible D gene is TRBD1 (5 bases). V gave up 3 bases and J gave up 0 bases, with 12 bases separating them. Germline CDR1 SGHAT, CDR2 FQNNGV. The CDR3 consists of 15 residues.

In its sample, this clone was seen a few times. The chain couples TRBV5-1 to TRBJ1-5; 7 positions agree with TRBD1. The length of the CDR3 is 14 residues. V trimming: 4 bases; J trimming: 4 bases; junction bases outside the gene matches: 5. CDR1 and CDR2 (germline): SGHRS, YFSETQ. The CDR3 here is CASSAGTANQPQHF. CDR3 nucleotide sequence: TGCGCCAGCAGCGCAGGGACAGCAAATCAGCCCCAGCATTTT.

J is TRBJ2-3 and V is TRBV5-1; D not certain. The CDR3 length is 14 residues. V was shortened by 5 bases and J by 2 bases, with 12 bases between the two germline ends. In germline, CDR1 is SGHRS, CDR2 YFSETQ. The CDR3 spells CASSLTSSTDTQYF. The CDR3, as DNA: TGCGCCAGCAGTCTAACTTCATCCACAGATACGCAGTATTTT.

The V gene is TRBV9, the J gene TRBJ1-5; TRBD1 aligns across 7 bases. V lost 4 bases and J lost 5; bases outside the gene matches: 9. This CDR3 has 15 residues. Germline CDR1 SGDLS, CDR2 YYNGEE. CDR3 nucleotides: TGTGCCAGCAGCCCCGAGGGGCAGGGGGATCAGCCCCAGCATTTT. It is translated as CASSPEGQGDQPQHF.

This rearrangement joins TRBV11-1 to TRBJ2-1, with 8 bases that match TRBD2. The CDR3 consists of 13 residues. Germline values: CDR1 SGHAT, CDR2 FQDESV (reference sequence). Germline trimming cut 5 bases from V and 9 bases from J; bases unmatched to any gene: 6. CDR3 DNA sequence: TGTGCCAGCAGCGGGACTAGGGCTGCTGAGCAGTTCTTC. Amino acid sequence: CASSGTRAAEQFF. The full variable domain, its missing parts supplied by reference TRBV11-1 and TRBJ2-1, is EAEVAQSPRYKITEKSQAVAFWCDPISGHATLYWYRQILGQGPELLVQFQDESVVDDSQLPKDRFSAERLKGVDSTLKIQPAELGDSAMYLCASSGTRAAEQFFGPGTRLTVL.

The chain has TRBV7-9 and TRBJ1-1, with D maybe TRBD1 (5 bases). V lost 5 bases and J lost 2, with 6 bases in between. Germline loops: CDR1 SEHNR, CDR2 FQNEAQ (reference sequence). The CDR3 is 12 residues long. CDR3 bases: TGTGCCAGCAGCCAGGGCAACACTGAAGCTTTCTTT. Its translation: CASSQGNTEAFF.

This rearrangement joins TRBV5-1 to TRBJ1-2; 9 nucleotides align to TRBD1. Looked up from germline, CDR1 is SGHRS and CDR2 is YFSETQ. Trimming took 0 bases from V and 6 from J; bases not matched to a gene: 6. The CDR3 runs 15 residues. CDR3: CASSLEGQGSDGYTF. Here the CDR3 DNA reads TGCGCCAGCAGCTTGGAGGGACAGGGCTCCGATGGCTACACCTTC.

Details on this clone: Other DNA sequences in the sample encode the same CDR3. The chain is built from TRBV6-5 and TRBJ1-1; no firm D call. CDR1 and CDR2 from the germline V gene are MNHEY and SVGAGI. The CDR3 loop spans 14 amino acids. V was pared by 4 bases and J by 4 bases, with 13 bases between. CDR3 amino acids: CASSFSPEGTEAFF. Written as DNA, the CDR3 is TGTGCCAGCAGTTTTTCCCCGGAGGGCACTGAAGCTTTCTTT.

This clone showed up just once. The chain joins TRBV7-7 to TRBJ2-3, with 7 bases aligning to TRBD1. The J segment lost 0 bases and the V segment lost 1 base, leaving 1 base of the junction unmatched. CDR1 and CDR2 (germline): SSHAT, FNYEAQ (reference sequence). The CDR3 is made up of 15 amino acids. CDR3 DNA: TGTGCCAGCAGCTTAGGGACAGGAAGCACAGATACGCAGTATTTT. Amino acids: CASSLGTGSTDTQYF.

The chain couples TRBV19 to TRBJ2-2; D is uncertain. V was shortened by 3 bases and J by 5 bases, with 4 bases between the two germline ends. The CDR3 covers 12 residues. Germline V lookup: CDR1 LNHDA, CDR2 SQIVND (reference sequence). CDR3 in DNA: TGTGCCAGTAGTATTAAAACCGGGGAGCTGTTTTTT. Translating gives CASSIKTGELFF.

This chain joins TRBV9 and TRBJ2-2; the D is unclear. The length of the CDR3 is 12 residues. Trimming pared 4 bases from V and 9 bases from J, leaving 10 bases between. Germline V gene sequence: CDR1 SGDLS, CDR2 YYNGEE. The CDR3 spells CASSPLERELFF. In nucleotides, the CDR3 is TGTGCCAGCAGCCCTCTGGAGCGGGAGCTGTTTTTT.

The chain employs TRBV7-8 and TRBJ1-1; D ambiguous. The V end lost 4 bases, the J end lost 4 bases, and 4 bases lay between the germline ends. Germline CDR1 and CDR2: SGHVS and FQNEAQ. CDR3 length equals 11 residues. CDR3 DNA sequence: TGTGCCAGCAGCTCAATCACTGAAGCTTTCTTT. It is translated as CASSSITEAFF.

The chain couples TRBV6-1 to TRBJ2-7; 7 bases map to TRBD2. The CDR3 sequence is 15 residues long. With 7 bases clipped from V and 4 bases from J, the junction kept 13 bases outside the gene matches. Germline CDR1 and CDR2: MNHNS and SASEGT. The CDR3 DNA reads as TGTGCCAGCATTACGACTAGCAGTCCGCTTTACGAGCAGTACTTC. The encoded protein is CASITTSSPLYEQYF.